This paragraph covers one T cell receptor beta chain sequence. What it binds is not known. Antigen-specific CD4+ T cells were expanded with viral peptide pools in the ViraFEST assay before sequencing. Isolating CD4+ T cells followed ten to eleven days of culture. This person's SARS-CoV-2 infection, confirmed by PCR, occurred between March and December 2020. The culture medium for over 1.5 million PBMC per well included 10 IU/ml IL-2 and 8.5 to 10 ug/ml peptides. Fresh IL-2-containing medium replaced half the medium on days 3 and 7. Clones were sequenced by immunoSEQ multiplex PCR, and TCRdb holds only the in-frame ones, with some missing. The sample includes 20,000 to 25,000 clones, roughly four fifths of them seen just once. This specimen belongs to a study of vaccination effects on CD4 cells after COVID-19. In the study overall: All study participants received two doses of BNT162b2 or mRNA-1273 vaccine. Study findings and constraints: The study, lacking early post-infection timepoints, had few convalescent patients.

J gave up 7 bases and V 3 bases, and 2 bases lay outside the gene matches. This CDR3 has 13 residues. Germline V gene lookup returns CDR1 KGHSH and CDR2 LQKENI. The gene calls are TRBV18 and TRBJ1-4; 7 nucleotides match TRBD1. This receptor was identified in a human donor who had a prior SARS-CoV-2 infection. The sample consisted of CD4+ T cells from PBMCs cultured with a peptide pool, taken before COVID-19 vaccination. CDR3 protein: CASSPNRGEKLFF. DNA for the CDR3: TGTGCCAGCTCACCGAACAGGGGTGAAAAACTGTTTTTT.